These 4 T cell receptor beta chains share one sample of origin, sequenced in a study of shared clonotypes between healthy human individuals. TCRdb's copy holds only in-frame clones and misses some; the assay was immunoSEQ multiplex PCR. The sample has 100,000 to 130,000 clones; more than 65% are singletons. The specimen sequenced was memory CD8+ T cells sorted from blood. Stated subset: CD45RO+ cells pooled with CCR7-negative TemRA cells. Every receptor here comes from a woman between 25 and 40 years old in good health.

Ten or more counts support this clone. The chain has TRBV6-5 and TRBJ1-1; D remains ambiguous. V shed 6 bases and J shed 1 base, with 12 bases lying between them. The CDR3 totals 14 residues. Per the germline V gene, CDR1 is MNHEY and CDR2 is SVGAGI. The chain's CDR3 is CASSVSGTNTEAFF. For the CDR3, the DNA is TGTGCCAGCAGCGTGTCAGGCACGAACACTGAAGCTTTCTTT.

The chain recombines TRBV6-1 with TRBJ2-7; TRBD2 is a possible D gene (5 bases). V gave up 3 bases and J gave up 3 bases, with 15 bases separating them. The CDR3 loop spans 15 amino acids. CDR1 is MNHNS, CDR2 SASEGT, per germline. The CDR3 DNA reads as TGTGCCAGCAGTGATACGGACTGGCAGCTCTACGAGCAGTACTTC. Translating it yields CASSDTDWQLYEQYF.

The chain employs TRBV5-1 and TRBJ2-2; possibly TRBD1 for D (6 bases). This CDR3 has 14 amino acids. With 4 bases removed from V and 3 bases from J, the gap between germline ends came to 10 bases. Germline V gene lookup returns CDR1 SGHRS and CDR2 YFSETQ. CDR3 nucleotides: TGCGCCAGCAGCAGGGGGACGGACACCGGGGAGCTGTTTTTT. It yields the protein CASSRGTDTGELFF.

This clone appeared a few times. The chain couples TRBV2 to TRBJ2-2; D is tentatively TRBD1 or TRBD2 (5 bases each). V was clipped by 3 bases and J by 5 bases, with 10 bases between them. Germline CDR1 reads SNHLY; CDR2 reads FYNNEI. The CDR3 length is 14 residues. The CDR3 region has the DNA TGTGCCAGCAGTGATAGGGACCTAACCGGGGAGCTGTTTTTT. It translates to CASSDRDLTGELFF.